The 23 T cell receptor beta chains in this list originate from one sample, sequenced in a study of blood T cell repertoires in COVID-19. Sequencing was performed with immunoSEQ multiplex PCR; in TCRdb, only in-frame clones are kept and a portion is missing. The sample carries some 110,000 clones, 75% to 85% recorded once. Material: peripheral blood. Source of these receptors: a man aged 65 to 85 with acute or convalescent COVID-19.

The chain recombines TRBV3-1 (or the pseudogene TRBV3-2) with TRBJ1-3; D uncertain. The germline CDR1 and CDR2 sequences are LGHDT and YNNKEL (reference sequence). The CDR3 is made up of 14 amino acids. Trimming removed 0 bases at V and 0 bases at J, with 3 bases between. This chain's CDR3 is CASSQDSSGNTIYF. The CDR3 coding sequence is TGTGCCAGCAGCCAAGATAGCTCTGGAAACACCATATATTTT.

The CDR3 DNA follows: TGCGCCAGCAGCCCCGGACAGGGGTTGGGGGAAGCTTTCTTT. It yields the protein CASSPGQGLGEAFF. This chain connects TRBV5-1 to TRBJ1-1; 9 bases fit TRBD1. Germline V CDR1 and CDR2: SGHRS, YFSETQ. V lost 4 bases and J lost 8; bases outside the gene matches: 9. The CDR3 contains 14 residues.

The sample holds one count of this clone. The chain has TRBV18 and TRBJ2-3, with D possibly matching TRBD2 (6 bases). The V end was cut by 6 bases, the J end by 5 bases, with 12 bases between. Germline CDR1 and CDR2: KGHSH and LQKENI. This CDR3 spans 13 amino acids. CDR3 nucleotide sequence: TGTGCCAGCTCCGTGCCGGGAGTAGATACGCAGTATTTT. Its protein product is CASSVPGVDTQYF.

CDR3 in amino acids: CASSRESPGGLSKNIQYF. The DNA for the CDR3 is TGTGCCAGCAGCCGAGAATCCCCAGGGGGGCTCTCCAAAAACATTCAGTACTTC. The rearrangement uses TRBV3-1 (or the pseudogene TRBV3-2) and TRBJ2-4, with TRBD1 as a possible D gene (7 bases). The CDR3 runs to 18 residues. The V end lost 4 bases, the J end lost 2 bases, and 21 bases lay between the germline ends. From germline, CDR1 is LGHDT and CDR2 YNNKEL (reference sequence).

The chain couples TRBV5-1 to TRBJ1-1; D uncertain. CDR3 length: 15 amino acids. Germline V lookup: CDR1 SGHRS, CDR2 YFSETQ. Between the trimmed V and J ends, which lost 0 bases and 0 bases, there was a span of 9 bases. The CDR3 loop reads CASSLGQGVNTEAFF. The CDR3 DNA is TGCGCCAGCAGCTTGGGACAAGGCGTGAACACTGAAGCTTTCTTT.

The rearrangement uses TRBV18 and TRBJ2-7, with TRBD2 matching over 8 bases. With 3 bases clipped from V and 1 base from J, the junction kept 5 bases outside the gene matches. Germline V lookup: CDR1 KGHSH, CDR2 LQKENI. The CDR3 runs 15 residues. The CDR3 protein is CASSPYSGISYEQYF. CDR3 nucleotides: TGTGCCAGCTCACCTTATAGCGGGATATCCTACGAGCAGTACTTC.

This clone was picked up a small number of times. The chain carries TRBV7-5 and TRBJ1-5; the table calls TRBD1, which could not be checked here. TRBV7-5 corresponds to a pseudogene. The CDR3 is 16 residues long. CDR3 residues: CVRSLQQGLPNQPQHF. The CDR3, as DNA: TGTGTCAGAAGCTTACAACAGGGGTTACCGAATCAGCCCCAGCATTTT.

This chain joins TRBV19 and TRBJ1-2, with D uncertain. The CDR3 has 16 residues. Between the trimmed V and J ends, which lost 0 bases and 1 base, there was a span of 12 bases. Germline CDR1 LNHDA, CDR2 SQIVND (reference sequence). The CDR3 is CASSIEGGGSNYGYTF. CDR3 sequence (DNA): TGTGCCAGTAGTATAGAAGGAGGAGGAAGTAACTATGGCTACACCTTC.

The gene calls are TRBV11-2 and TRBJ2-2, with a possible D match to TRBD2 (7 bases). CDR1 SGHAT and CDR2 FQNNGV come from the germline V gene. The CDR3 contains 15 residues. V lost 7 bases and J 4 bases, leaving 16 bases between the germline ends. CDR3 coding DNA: TGTGCCAGCACCCCCCAAGGGGGGGGCACCGGGGAGCTGTTTTTT. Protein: CASTPQGGGTGELFF.

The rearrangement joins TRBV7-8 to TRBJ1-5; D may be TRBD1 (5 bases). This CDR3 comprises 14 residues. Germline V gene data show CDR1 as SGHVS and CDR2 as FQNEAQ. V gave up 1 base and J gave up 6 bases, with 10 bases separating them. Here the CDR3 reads CASSLETGGQPQHF. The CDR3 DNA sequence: TGTGCCAGCAGCTTAGAAACCGGGGGTCAGCCCCAGCATTTT.

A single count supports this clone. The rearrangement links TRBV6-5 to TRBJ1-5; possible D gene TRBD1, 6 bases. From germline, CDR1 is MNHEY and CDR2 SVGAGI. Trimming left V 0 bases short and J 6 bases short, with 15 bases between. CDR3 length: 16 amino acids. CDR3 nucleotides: TGTGCCAGCAGTTACTCTTCAGGCCAGGGGCTTCAGCCCCAGCATTTT. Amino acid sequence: CASSYSSGQGLQPQHF.

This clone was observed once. The chain's CDR3 is CASSPREGETQYF. CDR3 sequence (DNA): TGTGCCAGCTCACCACGGGAGGGGGAGACCCAGTACTTC. V gene TRBV18 combines with J gene TRBJ2-5, with 7 bases lining up with TRBD2. The germline V gene encodes CDR1 KGHSH and CDR2 LQKENI. This CDR3 is 13 amino acids long. J lost 5 bases, V lost 1 base, and 1 base had no gene match.

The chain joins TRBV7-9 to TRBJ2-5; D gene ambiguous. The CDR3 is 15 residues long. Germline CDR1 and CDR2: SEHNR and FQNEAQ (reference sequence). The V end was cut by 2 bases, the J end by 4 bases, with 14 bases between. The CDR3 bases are TGTGCCAGCAGCTTAACTTCTGTGCAGCGAGAGACCCAGTACTTC. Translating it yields CASSLTSVQRETQYF.

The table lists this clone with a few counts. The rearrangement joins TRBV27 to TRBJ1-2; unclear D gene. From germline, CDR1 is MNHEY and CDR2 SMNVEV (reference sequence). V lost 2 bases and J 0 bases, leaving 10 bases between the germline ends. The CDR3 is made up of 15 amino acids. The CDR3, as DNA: TGTGCCAGCAGTTTACTGAGGGCAGCTAACTATGGCTACACCTTC. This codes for CASSLLRAANYGYTF.

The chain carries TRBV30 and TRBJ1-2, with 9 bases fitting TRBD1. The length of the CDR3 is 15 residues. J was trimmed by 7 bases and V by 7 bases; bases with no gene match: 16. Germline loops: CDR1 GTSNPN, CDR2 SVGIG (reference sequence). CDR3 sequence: CAYVKGQGYWSGYTF. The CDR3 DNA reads TGTGCCTACGTAAAAGGACAGGGGTATTGGTCTGGCTACACCTTC.

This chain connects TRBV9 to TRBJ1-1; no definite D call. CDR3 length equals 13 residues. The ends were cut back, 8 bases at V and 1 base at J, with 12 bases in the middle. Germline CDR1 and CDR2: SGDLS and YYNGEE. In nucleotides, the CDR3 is TGTGCCAGTTCCCCGGGTACGAACACTGAAGCTTTCTTT. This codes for CASSPGTNTEAFF.

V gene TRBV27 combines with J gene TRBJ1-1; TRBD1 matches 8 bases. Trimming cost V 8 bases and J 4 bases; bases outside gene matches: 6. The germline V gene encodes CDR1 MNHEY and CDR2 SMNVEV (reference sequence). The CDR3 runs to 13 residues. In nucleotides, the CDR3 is TGTGCCAGCTCCCGACAGGGGATCACTGAAGCTTTCTTT. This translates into CASSRQGITEAFF.

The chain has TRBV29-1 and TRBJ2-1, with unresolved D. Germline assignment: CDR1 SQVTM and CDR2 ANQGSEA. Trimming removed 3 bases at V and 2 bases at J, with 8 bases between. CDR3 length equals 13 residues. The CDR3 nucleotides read TGCAGCGTTGAGAAGCGAGCCTACAATGAGCAGTTCTTC. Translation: CSVEKRAYNEQFF.

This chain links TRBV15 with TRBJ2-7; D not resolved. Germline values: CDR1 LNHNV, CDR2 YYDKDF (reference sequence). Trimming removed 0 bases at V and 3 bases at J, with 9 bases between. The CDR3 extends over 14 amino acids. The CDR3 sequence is CATSRESSLYEQYF. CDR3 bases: TGTGCCACCAGCAGAGAAAGTAGCCTCTACGAGCAGTACTTC. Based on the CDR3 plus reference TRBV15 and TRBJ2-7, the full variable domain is DAMVIQNPRYQVTQFGKPVTLSCSQTLNHNVMYWYQQKSSQAPKLLFHYYDKDFNNEADTPDNFQSRRPNTSFCFLDIRSPGLGDTAMYLCATSRESSLYEQYFGPGTRLTVT.

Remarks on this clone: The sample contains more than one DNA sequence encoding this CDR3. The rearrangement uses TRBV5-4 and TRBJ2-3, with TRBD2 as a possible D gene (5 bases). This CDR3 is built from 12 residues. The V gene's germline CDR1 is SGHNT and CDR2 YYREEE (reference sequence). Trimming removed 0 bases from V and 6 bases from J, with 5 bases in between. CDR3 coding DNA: TGTGCCAGCAGCTTGGAGCGGGATACGCAGTATTTT. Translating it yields CASSLERDTQYF.

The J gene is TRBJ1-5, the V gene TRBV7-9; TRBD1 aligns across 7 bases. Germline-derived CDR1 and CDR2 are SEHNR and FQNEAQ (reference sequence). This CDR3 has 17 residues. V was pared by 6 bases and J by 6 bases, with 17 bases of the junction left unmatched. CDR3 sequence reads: CASSQSTGRGTGQPQHF. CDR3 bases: TGTGCCAGCAGTCAGTCGACAGGGAGAGGAACGGGTCAGCCCCAGCATTTT. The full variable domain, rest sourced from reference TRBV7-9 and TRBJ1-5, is DTGVSQNPRHKITKRGQNVTFRCDPISEHNRLYWYRQTLGQGPEFLTYFQNEAQLEKSRLLSDRFSAERPKGSFSTLEIQRTEQGDSAMYLCASSQSTGRGTGQPQHFGDGTRLSIL.

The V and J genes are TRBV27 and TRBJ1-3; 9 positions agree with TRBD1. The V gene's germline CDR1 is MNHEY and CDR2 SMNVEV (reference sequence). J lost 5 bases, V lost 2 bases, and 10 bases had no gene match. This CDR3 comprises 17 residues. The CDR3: CASSLTGTGHRRNTIYF. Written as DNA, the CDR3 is TGTGCCAGCAGTTTAACGGGGACAGGGCACCGGAGAAACACCATATATTTT.

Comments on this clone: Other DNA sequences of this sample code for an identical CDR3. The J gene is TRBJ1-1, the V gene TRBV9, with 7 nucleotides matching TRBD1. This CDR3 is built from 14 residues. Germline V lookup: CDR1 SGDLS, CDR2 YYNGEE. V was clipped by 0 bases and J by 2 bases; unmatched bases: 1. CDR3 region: CASSVGQGNTEAFF. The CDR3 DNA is TGTGCCAGCAGCGTAGGACAGGGAAACACTGAAGCTTTCTTT.